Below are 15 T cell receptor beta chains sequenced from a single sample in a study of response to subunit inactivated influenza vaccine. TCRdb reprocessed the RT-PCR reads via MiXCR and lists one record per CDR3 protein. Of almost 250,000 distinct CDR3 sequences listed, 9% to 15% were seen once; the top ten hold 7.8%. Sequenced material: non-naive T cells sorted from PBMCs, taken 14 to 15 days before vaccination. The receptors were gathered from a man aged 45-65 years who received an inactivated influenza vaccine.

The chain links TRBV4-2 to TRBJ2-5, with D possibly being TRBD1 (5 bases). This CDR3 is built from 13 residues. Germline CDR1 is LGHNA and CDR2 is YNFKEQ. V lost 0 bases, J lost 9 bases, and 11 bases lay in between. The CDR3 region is CASSQDPQGAQYF. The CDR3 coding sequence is TGTGCCAGCAGCCAAGACCCCCAAGGGGCCCAGTACTTC.

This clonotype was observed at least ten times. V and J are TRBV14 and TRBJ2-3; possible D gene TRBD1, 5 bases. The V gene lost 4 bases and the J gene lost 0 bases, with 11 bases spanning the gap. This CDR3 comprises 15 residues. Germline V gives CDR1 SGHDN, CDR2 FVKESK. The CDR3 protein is CASSRQLASTDTQYF. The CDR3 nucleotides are TGTGCCAGCAGCCGACAGTTGGCTAGCACAGATACGCAGTATTTT.

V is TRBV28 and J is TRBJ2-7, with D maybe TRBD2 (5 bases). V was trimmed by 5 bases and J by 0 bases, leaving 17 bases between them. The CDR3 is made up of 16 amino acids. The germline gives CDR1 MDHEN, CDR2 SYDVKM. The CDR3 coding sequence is TGTGCCAGCAGTCGGATGTTAGGAACTAGCTCCTACGAGCAGTACTTC. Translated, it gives CASSRMLGTSSYEQYF.

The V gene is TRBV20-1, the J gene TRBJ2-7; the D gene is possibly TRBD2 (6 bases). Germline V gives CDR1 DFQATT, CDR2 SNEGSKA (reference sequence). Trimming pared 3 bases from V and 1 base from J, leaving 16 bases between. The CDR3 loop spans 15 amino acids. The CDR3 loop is CSARDPGLMSYEQYF. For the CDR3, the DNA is TGCAGTGCTAGGGACCCGGGACTTATGTCCTACGAGCAGTACTTC.

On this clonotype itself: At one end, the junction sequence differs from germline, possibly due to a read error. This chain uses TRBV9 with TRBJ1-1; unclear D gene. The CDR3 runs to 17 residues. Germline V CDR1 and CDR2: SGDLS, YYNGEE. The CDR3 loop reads CASSVVGVGVGNAEAFF. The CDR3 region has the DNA TGTGCCAGCAGCGTAGTTGGGGTCGGGGTCGGGAACGCTGAAGCTTTCTTT.

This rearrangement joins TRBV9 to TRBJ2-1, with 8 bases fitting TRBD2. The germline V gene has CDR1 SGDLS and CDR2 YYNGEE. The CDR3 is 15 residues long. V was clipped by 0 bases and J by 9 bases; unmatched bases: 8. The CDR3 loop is CASSVAGGPEGEQFF. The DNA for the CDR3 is TGTGCCAGCAGCGTAGCGGGAGGGCCCGAGGGTGAGCAGTTCTTC.

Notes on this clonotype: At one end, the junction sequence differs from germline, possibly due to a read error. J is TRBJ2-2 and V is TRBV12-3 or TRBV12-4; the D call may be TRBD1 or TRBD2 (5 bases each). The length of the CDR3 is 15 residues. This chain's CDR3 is CASSLSRVPTGELVF. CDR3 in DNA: TGTGCCAGCAGTCTATCCAGGGTACCCACCGGGGAGCTGGTTTTT.

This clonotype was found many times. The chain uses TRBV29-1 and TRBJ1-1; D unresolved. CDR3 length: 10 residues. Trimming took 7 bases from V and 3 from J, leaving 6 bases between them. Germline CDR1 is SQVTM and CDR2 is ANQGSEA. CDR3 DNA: TGCAGCGCCCGGGACACTGAAGCTTTCTTT. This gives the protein CSARDTEAFF.

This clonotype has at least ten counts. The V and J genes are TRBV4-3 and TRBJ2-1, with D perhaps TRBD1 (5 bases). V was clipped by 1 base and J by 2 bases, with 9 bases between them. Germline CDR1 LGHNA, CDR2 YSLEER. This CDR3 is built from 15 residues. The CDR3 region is CASSQVGLTYNEQFF. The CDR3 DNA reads TGCGCCAGCAGCCAAGTGGGGCTAACCTACAATGAGCAGTTCTTC.

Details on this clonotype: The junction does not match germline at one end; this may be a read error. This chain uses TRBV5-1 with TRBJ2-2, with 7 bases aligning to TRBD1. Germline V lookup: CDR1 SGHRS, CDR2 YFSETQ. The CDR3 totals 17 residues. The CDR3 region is CASSLGPGTANTGDLFF. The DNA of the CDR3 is TGCGCCAGCAGCTTGGGTCCCGGGACAGCGAACACCGGGGATCTGTTTTTT. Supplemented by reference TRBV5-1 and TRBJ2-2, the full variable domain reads KAGVTQTPRYLIKTRGQQVTLSCSPISGHRSVSWYQQTPGQGLQFLFEYFSETQRNKGNFPGRFSGRQFSNSRSEMNVSTLELGDSALYLCASSLGPGTANTGDLFFGEGSRLTVL.

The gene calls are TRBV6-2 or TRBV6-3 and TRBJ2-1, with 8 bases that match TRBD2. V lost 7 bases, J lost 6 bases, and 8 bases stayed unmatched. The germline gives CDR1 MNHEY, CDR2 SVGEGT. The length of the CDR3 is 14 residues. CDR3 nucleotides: TGTGCCAGCAAGCGACTAGCGTCATCCAATGAGCAGTTCTTC. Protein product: CASKRLASSNEQFF.

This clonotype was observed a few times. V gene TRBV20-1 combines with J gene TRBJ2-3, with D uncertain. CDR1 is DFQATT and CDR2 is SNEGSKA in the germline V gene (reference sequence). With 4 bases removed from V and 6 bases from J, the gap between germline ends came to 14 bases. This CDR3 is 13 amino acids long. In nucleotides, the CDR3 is TGCAGTGCTACCCGGATGGCTGGGGATACGCAGTATTTT. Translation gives CSATRMAGDTQYF.

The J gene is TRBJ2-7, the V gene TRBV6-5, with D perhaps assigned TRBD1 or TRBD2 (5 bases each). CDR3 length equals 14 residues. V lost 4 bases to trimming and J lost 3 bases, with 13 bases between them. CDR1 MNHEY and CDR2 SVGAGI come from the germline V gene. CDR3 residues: CASSSEGSYYEQYF. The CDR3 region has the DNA TGTGCCAGCAGTTCTGAGGGGTCCTACTACGAGCAGTACTTC.

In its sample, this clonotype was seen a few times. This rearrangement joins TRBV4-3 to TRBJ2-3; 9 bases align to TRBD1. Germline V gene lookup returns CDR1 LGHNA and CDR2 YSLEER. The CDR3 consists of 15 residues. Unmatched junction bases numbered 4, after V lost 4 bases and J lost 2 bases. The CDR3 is CASSPGTGFTDTQYF. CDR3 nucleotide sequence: TGCGCCAGCAGCCCCGGGACAGGGTTCACAGATACGCAGTATTTT.

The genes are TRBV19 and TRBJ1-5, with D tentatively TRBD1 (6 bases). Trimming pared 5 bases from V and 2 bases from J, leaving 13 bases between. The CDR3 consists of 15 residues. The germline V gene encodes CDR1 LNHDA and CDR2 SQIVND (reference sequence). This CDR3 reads CASSASGAGNQPQHF. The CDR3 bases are TGTGCCAGTAGTGCTTCAGGGGCGGGCAATCAGCCCCAGCATTTT.